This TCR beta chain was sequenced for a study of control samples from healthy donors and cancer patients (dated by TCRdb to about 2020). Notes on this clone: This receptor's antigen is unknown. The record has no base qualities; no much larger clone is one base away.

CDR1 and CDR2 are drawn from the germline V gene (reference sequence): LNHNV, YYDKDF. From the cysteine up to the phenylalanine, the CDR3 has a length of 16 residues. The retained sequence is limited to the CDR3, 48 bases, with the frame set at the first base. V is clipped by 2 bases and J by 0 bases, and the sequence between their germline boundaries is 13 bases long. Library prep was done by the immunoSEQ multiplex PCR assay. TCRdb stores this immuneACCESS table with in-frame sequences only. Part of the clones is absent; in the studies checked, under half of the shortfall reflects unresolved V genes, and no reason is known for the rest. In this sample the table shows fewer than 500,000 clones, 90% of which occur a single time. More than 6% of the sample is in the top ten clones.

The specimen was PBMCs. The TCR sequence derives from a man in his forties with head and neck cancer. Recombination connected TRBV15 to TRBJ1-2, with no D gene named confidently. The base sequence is TGTGCCACCAGCAGACCTTGGGATGTAGCTAACTATGGCTACACCTTC. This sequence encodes CATSRPWDVANYGYTF.